Listed here is a single T cell receptor beta chain. These data come from a study of blood T cell repertoires in COVID-19. Cohort 3 donors counted as recovered after two negative PCRs, clearance, or resolved symptoms. Under the authors' procedure: By means of reference gene primer amplification, nucleated cell counts were estimated. Profiling relied on immunoSEQ multiplex PCR, and the TCRdb table lists in-frame clones only, not all of them. That table supplies the V and J calls and clone size; D and trimming were determined from the DNA. This sample has fewer than 300,000 clones, with around 90% found just once. Trimming left V 3 bases short and J 4 bases short, with 9 bases between. CDR1 and CDR2 (germline): SNHLY, FYNNEI. The CDR3 has 13 residues.

The clonotype originates from a woman under 40 who had recovered from COVID-19. This rearrangement joins TRBV2 to TRBJ2-5, with D possibly being TRBD2 (6 bases). The sequenced material came from PBMCs or T cells enriched from blood (not recorded which). The DNA for the CDR3 is TGTGCCAGCAGTGAGGAGGGTCGAGAGACCCAGTACTTC. Translated: CASSEEGRETQYF. Complete variable domain (other parts from reference TRBV2 and TRBJ2-5): EPEVTQTPSHQVTQMGQEVILRCVPISNHLYFYWYRQILGQKVEFLVSFYNNEISEKSEIFDDQFSVERPDGSNFTLKIRSTKLEDSAMYFCASSEEGRETQYFGPGTRLLVL.